The subject of this entry is one TCR beta chain. The sample belongs to a study of blood T cell repertoires in COVID-19. Assay: immunoSEQ multiplex PCR; the TCRdb copy retains only in-frame clones and omits some. The sample comprises about 69,000 clones, around 79% of which are singletons, and approximately 15% rests with the top ten. Germline-derived CDR1 and CDR2 are KGHSH and LQKENI. The CDR3 length is 15 residues. V shed 3 bases, J shed 6 bases, and the junction held 10 bases outside the gene matches. The rearrangement joins TRBV18 to TRBJ1-1; TRBD1 agrees at 7 bases. Sequencing used peripheral blood. The receptor's source is a man aged 60 to 75 with acute or convalescent COVID-19. The chain's CDR3 is CASSPTVGQGAEAFF. CDR3 nucleotide sequence: TGTGCCAGCTCACCTACCGTGGGCCAGGGGGCTGAAGCTTTCTTT.